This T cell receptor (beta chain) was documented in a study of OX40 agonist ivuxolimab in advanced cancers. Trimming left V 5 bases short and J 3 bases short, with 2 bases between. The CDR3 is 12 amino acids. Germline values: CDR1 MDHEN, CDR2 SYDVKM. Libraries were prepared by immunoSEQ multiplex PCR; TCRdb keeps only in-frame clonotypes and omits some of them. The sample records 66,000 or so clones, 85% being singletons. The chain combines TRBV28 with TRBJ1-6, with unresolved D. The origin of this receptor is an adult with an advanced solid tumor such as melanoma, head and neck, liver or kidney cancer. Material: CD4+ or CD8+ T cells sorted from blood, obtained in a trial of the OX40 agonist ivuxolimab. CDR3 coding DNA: TGTGCCAGCAGTAACTATAATTCACCCCTCCACTTT. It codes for CASSNYNSPLHF.